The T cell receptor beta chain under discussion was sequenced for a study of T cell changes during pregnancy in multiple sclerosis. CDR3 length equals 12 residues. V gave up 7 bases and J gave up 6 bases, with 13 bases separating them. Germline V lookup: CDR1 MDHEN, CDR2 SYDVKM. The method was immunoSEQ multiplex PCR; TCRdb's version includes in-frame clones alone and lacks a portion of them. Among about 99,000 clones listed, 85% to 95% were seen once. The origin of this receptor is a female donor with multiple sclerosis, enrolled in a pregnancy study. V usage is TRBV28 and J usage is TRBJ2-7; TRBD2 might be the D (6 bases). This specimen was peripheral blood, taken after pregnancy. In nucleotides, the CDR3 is TGTGCCAGCACCATGGGGACTCGCGAGCAGTACTTC. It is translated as CASTMGTREQYF.